The present T cell receptor (beta chain) was sequenced within a study of cytomegalovirus exposure and HLA in healthy donors. A remark on this clone: Its antigen is unidentified.

The method was immunoSEQ multiplex PCR; TCRdb's version includes in-frame clones alone and lacks a portion of them. Here the sample spans 110,000 or so clones, over 75% being singletons. The study's findings and limits: That first-cohort TCR clusters tended to co-occur in the 95 to 150 validation repertoires was found in a later analysis. There were about 160 TCR beta chains listed as cytomegalovirus-associated. Using the classifier, cytomegalovirus status was reportedly diagnosed with high specificity and sensitivity.

V trimming: 0 bases; J trimming: 7 bases; junction bases outside the gene matches: 6. Germline CDR1 and CDR2: SGDLS and YYNGEE. The CDR3 has 15 amino acids. Sequenced sample: PBMCs. The receptor comes from a woman in her 30s in good health and CMV-seronegative. This chain links TRBV9 with TRBJ2-2; 7 positions match TRBD1. The CDR3 spells CASSVEGAQDGELFF. Here the CDR3 DNA reads TGTGCCAGCAGCGTAGAGGGGGCGCAGGACGGGGAGCTGTTTTTT.